Listed below are T cell receptor beta chains from one sample, sequenced in a study of OX40 agonist ivuxolimab in advanced cancers. The repertoire was sequenced with immunoSEQ multiplex PCR; TCRdb's copy has only in-frame clones and lacks some. The repertoire holds about 58,000 clones, with 75% to 90% as singletons. Sequencing used CD4+ or CD8+ T cells sorted from blood, obtained in a trial of the OX40 agonist ivuxolimab. These receptors came from an adult with an advanced solid tumor such as melanoma, head and neck, liver or kidney cancer. The conserved cysteine and the conserved F or W are not part of the CDR3 here. The order of the fields is clone size, CDR3 length, V gene, J gene, CDR3 protein. Not all rows give a size; the values are once, few, many and, for expanded clones, a class.

-,10,TRBV10-3,TRBJ1-3,AISQTRDTIY
few,13,TRBV5-5,TRBJ1-2,ASSLERGQLYGYT
-,13,TRBV6-5,TRBJ1-3,ASSYSPDSGNTIY
-,13,TRBV6-6,TRBJ2-6,ASSRGSSQANVLT
-,13,TRBV7-3,TRBJ2-3,ASSLAGAGGDPQY
-,13,TRBV28,TRBJ2-5,ASSSPGQGVETQY
-,11,TRBV5-5,TRBJ1-2,ASSLGQGDGYT
few,19,TRBV4-1,TRBJ2-1,ASSLSSVWTSGTSSYNEQF
-,11,TRBV28,TRBJ1-5,ASTRGWDQPQH
-,11,TRBV11-1,TRBJ2-7,ASSFGGRYEQY
-,13,TRBV27,TRBJ2-1,ASSHSVSSYNEQF
few,12,TRBV2,TRBJ1-5,ASSGGQGDQPQH
-,14,TRBV5-5,TRBJ2-1,ASSPTTSGGYNEQF
-,12,TRBV18,TRBJ1-2,ASSPPGQGGGYT
-,14,TRBV2,TRBJ1-4,ASSVNRAATNEKLF
-,12,TRBV14,TRBJ2-3,ASSRGVLGDTQY
few,14,TRBV29-1,TRBJ2-7,SVTGQGKVLRYEQY
-,12,TRBV5-5,TRBJ2-1,ASSVEDRINEQF
-,12,TRBV6-5,TRBJ1-5,ASSLQGADQPQH
once,10,TRBV2,TRBJ2-3,AIRRGADTQY
-,12,TRBV4-2,TRBJ2-7,ASSQLTGGYEQY
few,13,TRBV7-3,TRBJ1-6,ASSLLGTGNSPLH
-,12,TRBV11-1,TRBJ2-5,ASSLLGSEETQY
-,12,TRBV27,TRBJ1-2,ATSAWGTNYGYT
-,15,TRBV21-1,TRBJ1-1,ASSKKRQGRGNTEAF
-,12,TRBV10-3,TRBJ1-2,AISDGQANYGYT
-,12,TRBV7-9,TRBJ1-1,ASAPIGLNTEAF
few,11,TRBV7-9,TRBJ1-1,ASSLDGLTEAF
-,12,TRBV18,TRBJ2-5,ASSGSLAEETQY
-,12,TRBV4-1,TRBJ1-2,ASSQGEGVWGYT
-,15,TRBV4-2,TRBJ2-3,ASSQDSLAGGSDTQY
-,15,TRBV27,TRBJ2-3,ASRQKRGTGLPDTQY
-,13,TRBV6-1,TRBJ1-2,ASSEALGQGYGYT
-,12,TRBV19,TRBJ1-6,ASTMDRPNSPLH
-,12,TRBV29-1,TRBJ2-1,SVEASFTYNEQF
-,9,TRBV10-3,TRBJ2-3,AISETDTQY
-,11,TRBV27,TRBJ1-1,ASRTDPNAEAF
-,12,TRBV5-5,TRBJ2-3,ASSLAGGADTQY
-,14,TRBV2,TRBJ1-1,ASSRRGEGRNTEAF
-,11,TRBV4-3,TRBJ1-2,ASSRIGQSGYT
-,11,TRBV2,TRBJ1-2,ASNGQENYGYT
-,14,TRBV5-1,TRBJ2-7,ASSWGLAGGPGEQY
few,15,TRBV19,TRBJ2-1,ASRRAGLAGGYNEQF
-,12,TRBV19,TRBJ2-7,ASSPSMGPGEQY
-,11,TRBV2,TRBJ1-6,ASSEGRVSPLH
-,12,TRBV4-2,TRBJ2-5,ASSQGAQKATQY
-,11,TRBV6-5,TRBJ1-2,ASSQTGAYGYT
once,14,TRBV25-1,TRBJ1-4,ASAQGASLTNEKLF
-,11,TRBV28,TRBJ1-2,ASSFGQGYGYT
-,12,TRBV7-8,TRBJ2-3,ASSFTRGSDTQY